The clone carrying this T cell receptor beta chain occurred once. Original analysis: Estimation of nucleated cell counts relied on the amplification of reference gene primers. Clones were sequenced by immunoSEQ multiplex PCR, and TCRdb holds only the in-frame ones, with some missing. Clone size and V and J calls were adopted from that table, with D and trimming inferred from the DNA. The sample yields about 75,000 clones, roughly 91% seen once. These data come from a study of blood T cell repertoires in COVID-19. Study details: The origin of the acute and convalescent COVID-19 samples was the United States, Italy and Spain. The analysed material was cDNA or gDNA that came from T cells, B-cell-depleted T cells, or PBMCs.

The CDR3 consists of 15 residues. Trimming cost V 3 bases and J 2 bases, with 14 bases left between them. Germline V gene sequence: CDR1 WSHSY, CDR2 SAAADI. The sample consisted of peripheral blood. The chain couples TRBV10-2 to TRBJ2-7; TRBD1 is a possible D gene (6 bases). This TCR came from a human donor in a cohort sampled during active COVID-19. CDR3 DNA: TGCGCCAGCAGTGAAGAAAGGGGGAGAGCCTACGAGCAGTACTTC. Its protein is CASSEERGRAYEQYF.